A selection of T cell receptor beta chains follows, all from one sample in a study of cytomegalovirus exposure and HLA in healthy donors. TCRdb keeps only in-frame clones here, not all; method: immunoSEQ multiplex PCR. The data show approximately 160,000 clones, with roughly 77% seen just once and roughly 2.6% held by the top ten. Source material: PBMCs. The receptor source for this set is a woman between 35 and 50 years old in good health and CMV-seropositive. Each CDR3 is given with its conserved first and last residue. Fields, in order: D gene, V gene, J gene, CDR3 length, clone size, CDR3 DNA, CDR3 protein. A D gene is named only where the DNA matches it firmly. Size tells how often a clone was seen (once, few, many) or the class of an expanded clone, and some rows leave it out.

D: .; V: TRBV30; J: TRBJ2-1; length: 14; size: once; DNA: TGTGCCTGGAGTGTACAGACCGTGTCGTGGGAGCAGTTCTTC; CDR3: CAWSVQTVSWEQFF
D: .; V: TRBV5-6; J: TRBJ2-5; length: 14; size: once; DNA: TGTGCCAGCAGCTTAGGACAGATACAAGAGACCCAGTACTTC; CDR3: CASSLGQIQETQYF
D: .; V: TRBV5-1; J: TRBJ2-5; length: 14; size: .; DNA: TGCGCCAGCAGCTTGGGCGGGTACCAAGAGACCCAGTACTTC; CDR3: CASSLGGYQETQYF
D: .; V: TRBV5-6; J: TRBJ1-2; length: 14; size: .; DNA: TGTGCCAGCAGCTTGGTTACGTCGGGGATAATTTTCACCTTC; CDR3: CASSLVTSGIIFTF
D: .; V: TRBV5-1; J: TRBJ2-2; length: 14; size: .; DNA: TGCGCCAGCTCCGGAGGGGTTAGGATCGGGGAGCTGTTTTTT; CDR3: CASSGGVRIGELFF
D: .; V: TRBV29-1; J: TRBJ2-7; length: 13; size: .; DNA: TGCAGCGTAGTAACCGCTAGCTCCTACGAGCAGTACTTC; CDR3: CSVVTASSYEQYF
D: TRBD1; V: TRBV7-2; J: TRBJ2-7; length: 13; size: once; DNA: TGTGCCAGCAGCCCCAGGGGGCCGGAGGAGCAGTACTTC; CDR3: CASSPRGPEEQYF
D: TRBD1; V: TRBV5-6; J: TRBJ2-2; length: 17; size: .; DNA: TGTGCCAGCAGCTTGGCCTTAGGTCAGGGGGACACCGGGGAGCTGTTTTTT; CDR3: CASSLALGQGDTGELFF
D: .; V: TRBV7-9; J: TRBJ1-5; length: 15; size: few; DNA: TGTGCCAGCAGCCAACTGGACACAGACCATCAGCCCCAGCATTTT; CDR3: CASSQLDTDHQPQHF
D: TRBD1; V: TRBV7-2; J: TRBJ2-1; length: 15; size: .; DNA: TGTGCCAGCAGCTCGGGACAGCACTCCTACAATGAGCAGTTCTTC; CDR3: CASSSGQHSYNEQFF
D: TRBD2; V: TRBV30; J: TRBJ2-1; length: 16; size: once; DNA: TGTGCCTGGAGCCTCTTGGATATGCGGGAGCCCGGTGAGCAGTTCTTC; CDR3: CAWSLLDMREPGEQFF
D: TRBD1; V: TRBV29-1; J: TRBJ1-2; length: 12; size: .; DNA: TGCAGCGTTGGACAGGGTATTTATGGCTACACCTTC; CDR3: CSVGQGIYGYTF
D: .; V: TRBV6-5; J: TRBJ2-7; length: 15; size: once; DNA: TGTGCCAGCAGTCAAACACAGGGTGGGTCCTACGAGCAGTACTTC; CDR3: CASSQTQGGSYEQYF
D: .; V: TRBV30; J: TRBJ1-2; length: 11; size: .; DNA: TGCCTGACTTACCTAAACTATGGCTACACCTTC; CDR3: CLTYLNYGYTF
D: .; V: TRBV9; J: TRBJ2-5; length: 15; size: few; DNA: TGTGCCAGCAGCGTAGGGGCGGGCCTTCAAGAGACCCAGTACTTC; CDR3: CASSVGAGLQETQYF
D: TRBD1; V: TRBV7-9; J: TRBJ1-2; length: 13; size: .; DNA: TGTTCCAGCAGCTTAGCCCAGGGGGATGGCTACACCTTC; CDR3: CSSSLAQGDGYTF
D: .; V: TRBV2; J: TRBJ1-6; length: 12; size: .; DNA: TGTGCCAGCACCGGTGGTGGTTCACCCCTCCACTTT; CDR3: CASTGGGSPLHF
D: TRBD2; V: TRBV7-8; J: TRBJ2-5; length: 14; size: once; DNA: TGTGCCAGCAGCTCCCAGGCGGGGGAAGAGACCCAGTACTTC; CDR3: CASSSQAGEETQYF
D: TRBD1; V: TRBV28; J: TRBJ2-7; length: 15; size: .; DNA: TGTGCCAGCAGTTTGGGGGGGACAGGGGACTACGAGCAGTACTTC; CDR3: CASSLGGTGDYEQYF
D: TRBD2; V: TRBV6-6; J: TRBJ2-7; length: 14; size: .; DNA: TGTGCCAGCAGTTACACGAAGGAGGCGGGAGCCCAGTACTTC; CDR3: CASSYTKEAGAQYF
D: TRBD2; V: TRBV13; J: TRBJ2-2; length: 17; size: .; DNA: TGTGCCAGCAGCTTTTACCTAGCGGAGGGAGACACCGGGGAGCTGTTTTTT; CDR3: CASSFYLAEGDTGELFF
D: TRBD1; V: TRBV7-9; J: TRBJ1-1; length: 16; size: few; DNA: TGTGCCAGCAGCAAGGACAGGGGGCGAGGTAACACTGAAGCTTTCTTT; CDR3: CASSKDRGRGNTEAFF
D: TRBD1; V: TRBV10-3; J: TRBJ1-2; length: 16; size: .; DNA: TGTGCCATCAGTGTTGGGACAGCCGACCCCAACTATGGCTACACCTTC; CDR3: CAISVGTADPNYGYTF
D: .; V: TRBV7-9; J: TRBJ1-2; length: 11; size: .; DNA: TGTGCCAGCAGCCTCAACATTGGCTACACCTTC; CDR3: CASSLNIGYTF
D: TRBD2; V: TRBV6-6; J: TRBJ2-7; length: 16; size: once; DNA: TGTGCCAGCAGTCTACTATTAGCGGGAGGGCCGGGCGAGCAGTACTTC; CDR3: CASSLLLAGGPGEQYF
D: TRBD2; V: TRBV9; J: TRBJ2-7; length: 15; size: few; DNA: TGTGCCAGCAGCCCTAGACTAGCGGGGGAATACGAGCAGTACTTC; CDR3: CASSPRLAGEYEQYF
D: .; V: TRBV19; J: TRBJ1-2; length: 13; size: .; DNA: TGTGCCAGTAGTATAAGTGGCAGGAATGGCTACACCTTC; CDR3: CASSISGRNGYTF
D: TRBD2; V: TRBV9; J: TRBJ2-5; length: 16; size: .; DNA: TGTGCCAGCAGCCTTACTAGCGGGGGGGCCATAGAGACCCAGTACTTC; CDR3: CASSLTSGGAIETQYF
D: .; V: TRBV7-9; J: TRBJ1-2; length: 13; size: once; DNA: TGTGCCAGCAGCCCAGGGACTGCCGCAGGCTACACCTTC; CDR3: CASSPGTAAGYTF
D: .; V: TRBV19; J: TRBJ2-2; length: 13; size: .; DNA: TGTGCCAGTAGTATTGAGGGGGCCGGGGAGCTGTTTTTT; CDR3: CASSIEGAGELFF
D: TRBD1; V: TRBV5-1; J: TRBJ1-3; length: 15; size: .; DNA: TGCGCCAGCAGCTCCCAGACAGGGACTGGAAACACCATATATTTT; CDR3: CASSSQTGTGNTIYF
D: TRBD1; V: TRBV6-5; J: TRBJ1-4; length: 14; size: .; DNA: TGTGCCAGCAGCTCAGGGGGGATAGGGGAAAAACTGTTTTTT; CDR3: CASSSGGIGEKLFF
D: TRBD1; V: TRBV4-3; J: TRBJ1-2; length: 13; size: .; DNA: TGCGCCAGCAGCCAGGGACAGGGGGGGGGCTACACCTTC; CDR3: CASSQGQGGGYTF
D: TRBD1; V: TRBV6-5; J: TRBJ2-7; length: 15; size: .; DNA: TGTGCCAGCAGTTTTTCGAACAGGGGGTACTACGAGCAGTACTTC; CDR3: CASSFSNRGYYEQYF
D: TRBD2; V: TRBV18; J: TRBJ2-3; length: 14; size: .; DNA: TGTGCCAGCTCGCGGACTAGCGAAACAGATACGCAGTATTTT; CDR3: CASSRTSETDTQYF
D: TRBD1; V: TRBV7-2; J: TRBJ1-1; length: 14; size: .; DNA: TGTGCCAGCAGCTTAGACAGGGGGAACACTGAAGCTTTCTTT; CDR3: CASSLDRGNTEAFF
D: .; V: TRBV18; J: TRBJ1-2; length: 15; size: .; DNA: TGTGCCAGCTCACCGGGTCGGGACACCAGGCGTGGCTACACCTTC; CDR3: CASSPGRDTRRGYTF
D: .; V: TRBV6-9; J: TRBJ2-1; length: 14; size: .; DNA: TGTGCCAGCAGTTGGAGTAGCACCTACAATGAGCAGTTCTTC; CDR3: CASSWSSTYNEQFF
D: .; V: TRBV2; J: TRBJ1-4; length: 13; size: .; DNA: TGTGCCAGCAGTGAATCACCGGGGTACGGACTGTTTTTT; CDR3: CASSESPGYGLFF
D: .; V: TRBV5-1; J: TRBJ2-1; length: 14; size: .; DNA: TGCGCCAGCAGCTTGGGACTAGTTTCGATTGAGCAGTTCTTC; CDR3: CASSLGLVSIEQFF
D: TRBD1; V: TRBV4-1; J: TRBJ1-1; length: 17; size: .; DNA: TGCGCCAGCAGCCTCCTTTCCCCGGGACAGGGGGCCACTGAAGCTTTCTTT; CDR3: CASSLLSPGQGATEAFF
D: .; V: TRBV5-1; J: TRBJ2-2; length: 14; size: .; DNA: TGCGCCAGCTATCAGGGCTCGAACACCGGGGAGCTGTTTTTT; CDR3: CASYQGSNTGELFF
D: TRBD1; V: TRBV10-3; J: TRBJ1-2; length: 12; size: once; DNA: TGTGCCATCAGATCAGGGGGCGCTGACTACACCTTC; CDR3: CAIRSGGADYTF